A single sample gave rise to the 5 T cell receptor beta chains below, sequenced in a study of blood T cell repertoires in COVID-19. Some clones are missing from TCRdb's copy, which holds only in-frame ones; the method was immunoSEQ multiplex PCR. The table has 55,000 to 80,000 clones, around four fifths seen once. The sample taken for sequencing was peripheral blood. Every receptor here comes from a man between 50 and 59 years old with active COVID-19.

The rearrangement uses TRBV5-1 and TRBJ1-4, with TRBD1 as a possible D gene (5 bases). The V end was cut by 3 bases, the J end by 13 bases, with 19 bases between. The CDR3 extends over 14 amino acids. Germline V gene lookup returns CDR1 SGHRS and CDR2 YFSETQ. Written as DNA, the CDR3 is TGCGCCAGCAGCTGGGGGACTCCAAATGATGGACTGTTTTTT. It specifies CASSWGTPNDGLFF.

The chain carries TRBV6-5 and TRBJ2-6; possibly TRBD2 for D (6 bases). V was clipped by 3 bases and J by 0 bases, with 6 bases between them. The length of the CDR3 is 15 residues. Germline loops: CDR1 MNHEY, CDR2 SVGAGI. This CDR3 reads CASSYSGSGANVLTF. The CDR3 DNA reads as TGTGCCAGCAGTTATAGCGGCTCTGGGGCCAACGTCCTGACTTTC.

The chain carries TRBV21-1 and TRBJ2-6; the table's D call TRBD1 went unverified against the DNA. TRBV21-1 is classified as a pseudogene. CDR3 length: 16 residues. CDR3 residues: CASSNLTVSGANVLTF. CDR3 nucleotides: TGTGCCAGCAGCAACCTGACAGTCTCTGGGGCCAACGTCCTGACTTTC.

V gene TRBV18 combines with J gene TRBJ2-4, with 11 bases that match TRBD2. Germline-derived CDR1 and CDR2 are KGHSH and LQKENI. The CDR3 has 15 amino acids. Trimming cost V 3 bases and J 6 bases; bases outside gene matches: 4. The CDR3 region has the DNA TGTGCCAGCTCACCTCCTGGACTAGCGGGAAACATTCAGTACTTC. Translation: CASSPPGLAGNIQYF.

The rearrangement uses TRBV7-9 and TRBJ2-7, with a possible D match to TRBD1 (5 bases). CDR3 length: 13 residues. The V gene lost 3 bases and the J gene lost 5 bases, with 11 bases spanning the gap. Germline V lookup: CDR1 SEHNR, CDR2 FQNEAQ (reference sequence). CDR3: CASSFEGENEQYF. In DNA, the CDR3 is TGTGCCAGCAGCTTTGAAGGGGAAAACGAGCAGTACTTC.